The rows below give T cell receptor beta chains drawn from one sample of a study of blood T cells in healthy people across ages. TCRdb re-called the 5' RACE reads through MiXCR, storing one row per CDR3 protein. The sample carries around 1,500,000 distinct CDR3 sequences, around 39% recorded once. The sample comprised blood. These receptors were obtained from a woman younger than 35 in good health. The CDR3 runs from the conserved cysteine through the conserved F or W. D genes are given only for firm matches.

>TRBV7-8|.
CASSLMGAEQEQYF
>TRBV6-1|TRBD2
CASSPGTSGVHEQFF
>TRBV6-2/TRBV6-3|.
CASSYNYEQYF
>TRBV29-1|TRBD2
CSAMKASGRVSSYNEQFF
>TRBV4-1|.
CASSQEGQGDNSPLHF
>TRBV9|TRBD1
CASSVGGTDDSPLHF
>TRBV4-1|.
CATPFRASTDTQYF
>TRBV20-1|.
CSGGDPYNEQYF
>TRBV3-1|.
CASSQVVSSYNEQYF
>TRBV19|TRBD2
CASSPGTRGEQYF
>TRBV20-1|TRBD2
CSARKREGHGSNEQFF
>TRBV6-1|.
CASSEAGTGTYNEQFF
>TRBV11-2|TRBD1
CASSLGTANNEKLFF
>TRBV7-6|TRBD2
CASGPQGIAGGPYNEQYF
>TRBV20-1|TRBD2
CSARDRAGGTDTQYF
>TRBV20-1|TRBD2
CSASLAARTDTQYF
>TRBV6-2/TRBV6-3|.
CASSRDYSDTQYF
>TRBV27|.
CASSLPGEKLFF
>TRBV7-2|.
CASSQTGISTDTQYF
>TRBV7-3|.
CASSLLGGSYNSPLHF
>TRBV12-3/TRBV12-4|.
CASSPTYPVRNTIYF
>TRBV10-2|.
CASTDQPTLIQETQYF
>TRBV9|TRBD2
CASSESSLAGRSGEQFF
>TRBV6-5|.
CASSRGPGYYGYTF
>TRBV9|.
CASSGKVGATTDTQYF
>TRBV7-2|.
CASSLGPNSYNEQFF
>TRBV7-2|.
CASSRAIMRGQETQYF
>TRBV6-1|.
CASSEKPYEQYF
>TRBV2|TRBD2
CASSDGGVTSSYNEQYF
>TRBV5-1|TRBD1
CASSLQGAIQETQYF
>TRBV6-5|.
CASSYSMPRRSYEQYF
>TRBV10-3|.
CAISDGAIGEQFF
>TRBV6-2/TRBV6-3|TRBD1
CASTFGTVVGYTF
>TRBV5-1|.
CASSLSSTTGAGELFF
>TRBV20-1|TRBD1
CSVNGQGAREQYF
>TRBV7-3|.
CASSSGTGAGNTIYF
>TRBV4-1|TRBD2
CASSTGLAGGYNEQFF